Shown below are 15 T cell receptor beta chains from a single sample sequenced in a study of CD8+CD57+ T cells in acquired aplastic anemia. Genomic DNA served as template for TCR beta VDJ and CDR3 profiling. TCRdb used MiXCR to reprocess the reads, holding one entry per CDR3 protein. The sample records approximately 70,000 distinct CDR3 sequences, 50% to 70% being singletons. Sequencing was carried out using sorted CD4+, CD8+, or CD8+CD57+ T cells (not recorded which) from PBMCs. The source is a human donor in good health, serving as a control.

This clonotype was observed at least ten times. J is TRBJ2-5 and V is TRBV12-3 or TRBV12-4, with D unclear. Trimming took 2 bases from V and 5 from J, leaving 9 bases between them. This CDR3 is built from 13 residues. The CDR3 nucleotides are TGTGCCAGCAGTTTAAGAAGGGATGAGACCCAGTACTTC. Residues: CASSLRRDETQYF.

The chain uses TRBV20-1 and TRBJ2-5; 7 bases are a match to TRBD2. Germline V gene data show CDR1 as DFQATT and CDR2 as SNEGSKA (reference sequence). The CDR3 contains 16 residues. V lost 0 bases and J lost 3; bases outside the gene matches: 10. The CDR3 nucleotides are TGCAGTGCTAGAGATGTTGGCGGGGGTACCGAAGAGACCCAGTACTTC. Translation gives CSARDVGGGTEETQYF.

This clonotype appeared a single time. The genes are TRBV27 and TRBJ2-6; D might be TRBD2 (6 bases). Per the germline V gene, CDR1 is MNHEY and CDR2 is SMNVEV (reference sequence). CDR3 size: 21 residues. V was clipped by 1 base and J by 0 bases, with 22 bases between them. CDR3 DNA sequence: TGTGCCAGCAGTTTATTAGCGGTAAAACGATATGACGTCTCTGGGGCCAACGTCCTGACTTTC. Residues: CASSLLAVKRYDVSGANVLTF.

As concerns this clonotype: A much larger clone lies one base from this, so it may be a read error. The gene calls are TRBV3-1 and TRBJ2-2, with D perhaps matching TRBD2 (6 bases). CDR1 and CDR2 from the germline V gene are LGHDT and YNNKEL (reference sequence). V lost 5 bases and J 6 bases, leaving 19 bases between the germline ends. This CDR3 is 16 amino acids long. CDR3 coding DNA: TGTGCCAGCAGCTATGAGGGGACTCCGCTCTCCGGGGAGCTGTTTTTT. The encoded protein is CASSYEGTPLSGELFF.

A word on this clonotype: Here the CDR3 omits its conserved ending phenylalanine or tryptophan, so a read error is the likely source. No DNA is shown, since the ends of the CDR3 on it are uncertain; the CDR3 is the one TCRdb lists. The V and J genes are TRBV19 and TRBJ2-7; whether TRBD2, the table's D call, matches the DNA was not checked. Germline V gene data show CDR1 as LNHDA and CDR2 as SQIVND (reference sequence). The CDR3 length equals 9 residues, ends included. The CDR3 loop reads CASSRTSAG.

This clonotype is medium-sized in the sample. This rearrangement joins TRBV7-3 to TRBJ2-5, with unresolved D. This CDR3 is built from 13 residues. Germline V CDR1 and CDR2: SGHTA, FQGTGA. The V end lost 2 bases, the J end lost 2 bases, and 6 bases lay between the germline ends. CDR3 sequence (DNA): TGTGCCAGCAGCTTATATCTTCAAGAGACCCAGTACTTC. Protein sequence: CASSLYLQETQYF.

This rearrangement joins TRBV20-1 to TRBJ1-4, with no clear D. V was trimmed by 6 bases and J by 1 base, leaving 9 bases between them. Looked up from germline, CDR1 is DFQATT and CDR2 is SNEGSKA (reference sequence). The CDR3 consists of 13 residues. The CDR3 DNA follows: TGCAGTGCCCATTCGAGAACTAATGAAAAACTGTTTTTT. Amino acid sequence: CSAHSRTNEKLFF.

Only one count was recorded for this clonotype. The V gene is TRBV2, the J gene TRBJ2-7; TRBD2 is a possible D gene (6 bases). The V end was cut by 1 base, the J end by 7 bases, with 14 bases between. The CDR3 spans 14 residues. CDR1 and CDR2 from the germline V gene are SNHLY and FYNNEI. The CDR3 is CASSEGGVEGEQYF. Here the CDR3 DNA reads TGTGCCAGCAGTGAAGGGGGGGTCGAAGGGGAGCAGTACTTC.

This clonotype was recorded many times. The CDR3 region has the DNA TGTGCCAGCAGCCGACAGGGGAGCACTGAAGCTTTCTTT. It encodes CASSRQGSTEAFF. This chain joins TRBV6-5 and TRBJ1-1; 8 positions agree with TRBD1. Germline V CDR1 and CDR2: MNHEY, SVGAGI. Trimming took 6 bases from V and 4 from J; bases not matched to a gene: 4. This CDR3 has 13 amino acids.

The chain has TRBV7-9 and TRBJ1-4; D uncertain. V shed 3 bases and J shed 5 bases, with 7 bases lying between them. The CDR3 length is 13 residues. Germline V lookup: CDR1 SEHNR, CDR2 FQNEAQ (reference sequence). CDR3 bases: TGTGCCAGCAGCTTGGCCGTGAATGAAAAACTGTTTTTT. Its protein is CASSLAVNEKLFF.

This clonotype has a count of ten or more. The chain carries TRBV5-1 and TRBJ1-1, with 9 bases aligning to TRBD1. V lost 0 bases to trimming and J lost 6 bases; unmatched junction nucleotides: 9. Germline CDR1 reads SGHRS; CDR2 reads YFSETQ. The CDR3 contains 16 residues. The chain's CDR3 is CASSLGTGTGIAEAFF. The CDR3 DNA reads TGCGCCAGCAGCTTGGGTACCGGGACAGGGATCGCTGAAGCTTTCTTT. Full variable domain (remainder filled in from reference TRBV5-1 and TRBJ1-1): KAGVTQTPRYLIKTRGQQVTLSCSPISGHRSVSWYQQTPGQGLQFLFEYFSETQRNKGNFPGRFSGRQFSNSRSEMNVSTLELGDSALYLCASSLGTGTGIAEAFFGQGTRLTVV.

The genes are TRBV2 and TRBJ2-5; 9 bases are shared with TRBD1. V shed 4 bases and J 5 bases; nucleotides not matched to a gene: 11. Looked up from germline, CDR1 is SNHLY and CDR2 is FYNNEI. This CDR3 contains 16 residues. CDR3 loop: CASSVPGQGSSETQYF. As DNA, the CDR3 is TGTGCCAGCAGTGTCCCGGGACAGGGAAGTTCGGAGACCCAGTACTTC.

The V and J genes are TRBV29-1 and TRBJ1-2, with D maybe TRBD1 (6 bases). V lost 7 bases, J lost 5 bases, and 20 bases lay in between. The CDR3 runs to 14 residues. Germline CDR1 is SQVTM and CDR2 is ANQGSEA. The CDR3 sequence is CSAERLDSVYGYTF. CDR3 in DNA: TGCAGCGCCGAGAGGTTGGACAGCGTGTATGGCTACACCTTC.

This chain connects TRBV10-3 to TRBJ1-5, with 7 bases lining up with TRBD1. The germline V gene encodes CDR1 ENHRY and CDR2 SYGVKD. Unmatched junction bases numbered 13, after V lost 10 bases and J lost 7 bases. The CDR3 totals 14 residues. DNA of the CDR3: TGTGCCAGCAGGGCCACAGGGGATTCCCAGCCCCAGCATTTT. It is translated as CASRATGDSQPQHF.

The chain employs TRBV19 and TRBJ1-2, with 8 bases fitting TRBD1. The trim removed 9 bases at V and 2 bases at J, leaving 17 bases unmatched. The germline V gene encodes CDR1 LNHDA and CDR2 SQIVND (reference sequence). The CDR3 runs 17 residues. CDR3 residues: CASSEYPGQETNYGYTF. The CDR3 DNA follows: TGTGCCAGCAGTGAATATCCGGGACAGGAAACCAACTATGGCTACACCTTC.